The rows below give T cell receptor beta chains drawn from one sample of a study of CD8+ T cells in alopecia areata. Produced via immunoSEQ multiplex PCR; TCRdb's table is partial and in-frame only. The table records hundreds of thousands of clones, approximately 52% of them present only once. Material: CD4+ T cells sorted from blood, obtained at week 0. All receptors derive from a human donor with alopecia areata. Both conserved end residues are part of each CDR3. Each record gives: D gene, clone size, J gene, V gene, CDR3 protein, CDR3 DNA. D genes are given only for firm matches. Clone size, where shown, is once, few, many, or a class for clones that have expanded.

d_call: NA
clone_size: NA
j_call: TRBJ1-1
v_call: TRBV27
cdr3_aa: CASSPPREGTEAFF
cdr3_nt: TGTGCCAGCAGTCCCCCGAGGGAGGGCACTGAAGCTTTCTTT

d_call: NA
clone_size: NA
j_call: TRBJ1-6
v_call: TRBV2
cdr3_aa: CASRPDSLNSPLHF
cdr3_nt: TGTGCCAGCAGACCGGACAGCCTAAATTCACCCCTCCACTTT

d_call: NA
clone_size: NA
j_call: TRBJ1-3
v_call: TRBV4-2
cdr3_aa: CASSQGRQTGGNTIYF
cdr3_nt: TGTGCCAGCAGCCAGGGACGACAGACCGGAGGAAACACCATATATTTT

d_call: TRBD1
clone_size: few
j_call: TRBJ2-7
v_call: TRBV5-1
cdr3_aa: CASSPAGTGLHEQYF
cdr3_nt: TGCGCCAGCAGCCCGGCCGGGACAGGGCTCCACGAGCAGTACTTC

d_call: NA
clone_size: few
j_call: TRBJ2-6
v_call: TRBV5-1
cdr3_aa: CASFRFGANVLTF
cdr3_nt: TGCGCCAGCTTCAGATTTGGGGCCAACGTCCTGACTTTC

d_call: TRBD1
clone_size: few
j_call: TRBJ1-1
v_call: TRBV30
cdr3_aa: CAWSATGATEAFF
cdr3_nt: TGTGCCTGGAGTGCCACAGGGGCGACTGAAGCTTTCTTT

d_call: TRBD1
clone_size: NA
j_call: TRBJ1-5
v_call: TRBV28
cdr3_aa: CASSSGQGGVQPQHF
cdr3_nt: TGTGCCAGCAGTTCGGGACAGGGGGGAGTTCAGCCCCAGCATTTT

d_call: TRBD1
clone_size: NA
j_call: TRBJ1-4
v_call: TRBV9
cdr3_aa: CASSVASQGAAEKLFF
cdr3_nt: TGTGCCAGCAGCGTAGCCTCCCAGGGGGCGGCCGAAAAACTGTTTTTT

d_call: TRBD1
clone_size: NA
j_call: TRBJ2-2
v_call: TRBV11-2
cdr3_aa: CATITGTVNTGELFF
cdr3_nt: TGTGCCACCATTACCGGGACAGTTAACACCGGGGAGCTGTTTTTT

d_call: NA
clone_size: NA
j_call: TRBJ1-1
v_call: TRBV7-3
cdr3_aa: CASSLSSFENTEAFF
cdr3_nt: TGTGCCAGCAGCTTATCGAGTTTTGAGAACACTGAAGCTTTCTTT

d_call: TRBD1
clone_size: NA
j_call: TRBJ1-2
v_call: TRBV10-3
cdr3_aa: CAISEQGVSRGYTF
cdr3_nt: TGTGCCATCAGTGAGCAGGGGGTATCGAGAGGCTACACCTTC

d_call: TRBD2
clone_size: NA
j_call: TRBJ2-3
v_call: TRBV29-1
cdr3_aa: CSAGLELIYTQYF
cdr3_nt: TGCAGCGCCGGACTAGAGCTCATTTATACGCAGTATTTT

d_call: TRBD2
clone_size: NA
j_call: TRBJ2-1
v_call: TRBV5-1
cdr3_aa: CASSLVLAGESWKQFF
cdr3_nt: TGCGCCAGCAGCTTGGTGCTAGCGGGAGAGAGTTGGAAGCAGTTCTTC

d_call: NA
clone_size: few
j_call: TRBJ2-7
v_call: TRBV11-1
cdr3_aa: CASSPYQDPYEQYF
cdr3_nt: TGTGCCAGCAGCCCTTATCAGGATCCCTACGAGCAGTACTTC

d_call: TRBD1
clone_size: few
j_call: TRBJ1-2
v_call: TRBV29-1
cdr3_aa: CSVTDRAGYGYTF
cdr3_nt: TGCAGCGTCACGGACAGGGCCGGCTATGGCTACACCTTC

d_call: NA
clone_size: few
j_call: TRBJ1-4
v_call: TRBV6-6
cdr3_aa: CASSYERRNEKLFF
cdr3_nt: TGTGCCAGCAGTTACGAACGGAGGAATGAAAAACTGTTTTTT

d_call: NA
clone_size: NA
j_call: TRBJ1-1
v_call: TRBV7-3
cdr3_aa: CASSFSGTVNTEAFF
cdr3_nt: TGTGCCAGCAGCTTCAGCGGGACTGTGAACACTGAAGCTTTCTTT

d_call: TRBD1
clone_size: few
j_call: TRBJ2-4
v_call: TRBV27
cdr3_aa: CASPPRGQKNIQYF
cdr3_nt: TGTGCCAGCCCACCTAGGGGGCAAAAAAACATTCAGTACTTC

d_call: NA
clone_size: NA
j_call: TRBJ2-4
v_call: TRBV27
cdr3_aa: CASSSPGSGNIQYF
cdr3_nt: TGTGCCAGCAGTTCACCAGGGTCCGGGAACATTCAGTACTTC

d_call: NA
clone_size: NA
j_call: TRBJ1-1
v_call: TRBV29-1
cdr3_aa: CSVGPLRNTEAFF
cdr3_nt: TGCAGCGTTGGGCCCCTTAGGAACACTGAAGCTTTCTTT

d_call: NA
clone_size: NA
j_call: TRBJ1-2
v_call: TRBV30
cdr3_aa: CAWNWDAGGYTF
cdr3_nt: TGTGCCTGGAACTGGGATGCGGGTGGCTACACCTTC

d_call: NA
clone_size: NA
j_call: TRBJ2-7
v_call: TRBV5-1
cdr3_aa: CASSLADGYEQYF
cdr3_nt: TGCGCCAGCAGCTTGGCCGACGGCTACGAGCAGTACTTC

d_call: NA
clone_size: NA
j_call: TRBJ2-1
v_call: TRBV5-4
cdr3_aa: CASSLESSPTYNEQFF
cdr3_nt: TGTGCCAGCAGCTTGGAGTCCAGCCCAACCTACAATGAGCAGTTCTTC

d_call: NA
clone_size: few
j_call: TRBJ1-6
v_call: TRBV7-8
cdr3_aa: CASSLVNSPLHF
cdr3_nt: TGTGCCAGCAGCTTAGTAAATTCACCCCTCCACTTT

d_call: NA
clone_size: NA
j_call: TRBJ1-5
v_call: TRBV29-1
cdr3_aa: CSATYPGKSNQPQHF
cdr3_nt: TGCAGCGCAACATACCCCGGCAAGTCCAACCAGCCCCAGCATTTT

d_call: TRBD1
clone_size: NA
j_call: TRBJ2-1
v_call: TRBV25-1
cdr3_aa: CASQGQGYNEQFF
cdr3_nt: TGTGCCAGCCAAGGACAGGGTTATAATGAGCAGTTCTTC

d_call: NA
clone_size: few
j_call: TRBJ2-7
v_call: TRBV15
cdr3_aa: CATSTPKGTSYEQYF
cdr3_nt: TGTGCCACCAGCACGCCGAAAGGAACCTCCTACGAGCAGTACTTC

d_call: NA
clone_size: few
j_call: TRBJ1-2
v_call: TRBV19
cdr3_aa: CASSGLTNYGYTF
cdr3_nt: TGTGCCAGTAGCGGGCTCACTAACTATGGCTACACCTTC

d_call: TRBD1
clone_size: NA
j_call: TRBJ1-4
v_call: TRBV29-1
cdr3_aa: CSVRDRDQKLFF
cdr3_nt: TGCAGCGTCCGGGACAGGGACCAAAAACTGTTTTTT

d_call: TRBD2
clone_size: few
j_call: TRBJ2-7
v_call: TRBV4-2
cdr3_aa: CASSRSSGDSLSYEQYF
cdr3_nt: TGTGCCAGCAGCCGGAGTAGCGGGGACTCACTCTCCTACGAGCAGTACTTC

d_call: TRBD2
clone_size: NA
j_call: TRBJ2-7
v_call: TRBV7-9
cdr3_aa: CASSLEGASGSPEQYF
cdr3_nt: TGTGCCAGCAGCTTAGAGGGGGCTAGCGGGAGTCCCGAGCAGTACTTC

d_call: NA
clone_size: few
j_call: TRBJ2-3
v_call: TRBV29-1
cdr3_aa: CSVEIGIVTDTQYF
cdr3_nt: TGCAGCGTTGAGATAGGGATCGTCACAGATACGCAGTATTTT

d_call: TRBD1
clone_size: NA
j_call: TRBJ1-1
v_call: TRBV18
cdr3_aa: CASSPGTGGRTEAFF
cdr3_nt: TGTGCCAGCTCACCGGGGACAGGGGGCAGAACTGAAGCTTTCTTT

d_call: NA
clone_size: NA
j_call: TRBJ1-2
v_call: TRBV29-1
cdr3_aa: CSVDRSSYGYTF
cdr3_nt: TGCAGCGTAGACAGGTCTTCCTATGGCTACACCTTC

d_call: NA
clone_size: few
j_call: TRBJ1-1
v_call: TRBV30
cdr3_aa: CAWSLTGMDAFF
cdr3_nt: TGTGCCTGGAGTCTAACAGGTATGGATGCTTTCTTT

d_call: NA
clone_size: few
j_call: TRBJ1-2
v_call: TRBV20-1
cdr3_aa: CSAGPSGYTF
cdr3_nt: TGCAGTGCTGGCCCCTCTGGCTACACCTTC

d_call: NA
clone_size: NA
j_call: TRBJ1-5
v_call: TRBV10-2
cdr3_aa: CASSEFGSSNQPQHF
cdr3_nt: TGCGCCAGCAGTGAGTTCGGCAGCAGCAATCAGCCCCAGCATTTT

d_call: NA
clone_size: few
j_call: TRBJ1-2
v_call: TRBV5-6
cdr3_aa: CASSSSGPYGYTF
cdr3_nt: TGTGCCAGCTCTTCTAGCGGCCCCTATGGCTACACCTTC

d_call: TRBD1
clone_size: NA
j_call: TRBJ1-5
v_call: TRBV30
cdr3_aa: CAWSGTGGDQPQHF
cdr3_nt: TGTGCCTGGAGTGGAACAGGGGGGGATCAGCCCCAGCATTTT

d_call: TRBD2
clone_size: NA
j_call: TRBJ2-3
v_call: TRBV2
cdr3_aa: CASRGLASTDTQYF
cdr3_nt: TGTGCCAGCAGAGGACTAGCGAGCACAGATACGCAGTATTTT

d_call: NA
clone_size: NA
j_call: TRBJ1-1
v_call: TRBV29-1
cdr3_aa: CSVEGRVNTEAFF
cdr3_nt: TGCAGCGTTGAGGGCAGGGTGAACACTGAAGCTTTCTTT

d_call: NA
clone_size: NA
j_call: TRBJ1-6
v_call: TRBV13
cdr3_aa: CASSLGGLGPSPLHF
cdr3_nt: TGTGCCAGCAGCTTAGGGGGGCTCGGCCCTTCACCCCTCCACTTT

d_call: TRBD2
clone_size: NA
j_call: TRBJ2-7
v_call: TRBV2
cdr3_aa: CASSVGRGFSYEQYF
cdr3_nt: TGTGCCAGCAGTGTAGGGCGGGGGTTCTCCTACGAGCAGTACTTC

d_call: NA
clone_size: NA
j_call: TRBJ2-2
v_call: TRBV4-1
cdr3_aa: CASSQVAGLNTGELFF
cdr3_nt: TGCGCCAGCAGCCAAGTTGCGGGATTGAACACCGGGGAGCTGTTTTTT

d_call: TRBD1
clone_size: NA
j_call: TRBJ2-5
v_call: TRBV2
cdr3_aa: CANRGLGETQYF
cdr3_nt: TGTGCCAACAGGGGGCTAGGAGAGACCCAGTACTTC

d_call: NA
clone_size: NA
j_call: TRBJ2-7
v_call: TRBV30
cdr3_aa: CAWRAKGHQGLYEQYF
cdr3_nt: TGTGCCTGGAGAGCCAAAGGGCACCAGGGGCTTTACGAGCAGTACTTC

d_call: NA
clone_size: NA
j_call: TRBJ2-7
v_call: TRBV6-5
cdr3_aa: CASSYTSGDPYEQYF
cdr3_nt: TGTGCCAGCAGTTACACCTCAGGGGATCCCTACGAGCAGTACTTC

d_call: TRBD1
clone_size: few
j_call: TRBJ1-6
v_call: TRBV2
cdr3_aa: CASRGQSSYNSPLHF
cdr3_nt: TGTGCCAGCAGGGGACAGAGCTCCTATAATTCACCCCTCCACTTT

d_call: TRBD1
clone_size: NA
j_call: TRBJ2-1
v_call: TRBV6-7
cdr3_aa: CASKGRQGAYNEQFF
cdr3_nt: TGTGCCAGCAAGGGGAGACAGGGGGCCTACAATGAGCAGTTCTTC

d_call: TRBD2
clone_size: few
j_call: TRBJ2-5
v_call: TRBV9
cdr3_aa: CASSVEPEWGLARWETQYF
cdr3_nt: TGTGCCAGCAGCGTAGAACCCGAGTGGGGACTAGCACGTTGGGAGACCCAGTACTTC

d_call: NA
clone_size: once
j_call: TRBJ2-3
v_call: TRBV2
cdr3_aa: CASSEARDTQYF
cdr3_nt: TGTGCCAGCAGTGAAGCCCGAGATACGCAGTATTTT

d_call: NA
clone_size: NA
j_call: TRBJ1-1
v_call: TRBV19
cdr3_aa: CASGPATLPTEAFF
cdr3_nt: TGTGCCAGTGGCCCCGCGACGTTACCCACTGAAGCTTTCTTT

d_call: NA
clone_size: NA
j_call: TRBJ2-2
v_call: TRBV4-1
cdr3_aa: CASSPPFGNTGELFF
cdr3_nt: TGCGCCAGCAGCCCCCCCTTTGGTAACACCGGGGAGCTGTTTTTT

d_call: NA
clone_size: NA
j_call: TRBJ1-5
v_call: TRBV9
cdr3_aa: CASSVSGGNQPQHF
cdr3_nt: TGTGCCAGCAGCGTATCGGGTGGCAATCAGCCCCAGCATTTT

d_call: NA
clone_size: few
j_call: TRBJ1-1
v_call: TRBV30
cdr3_aa: CAWISQRDTEAFF
cdr3_nt: TGTGCCTGGATAAGTCAGCGGGACACTGAAGCTTTCTTT

d_call: NA
clone_size: NA
j_call: TRBJ1-2
v_call: TRBV6-1
cdr3_aa: CASSDLGGGNYGYTF
cdr3_nt: TGTGCCAGCAGTGATCTCGGGGGGGGCAACTATGGCTACACCTTC

d_call: NA
clone_size: NA
j_call: TRBJ2-4
v_call: TRBV5-1
cdr3_aa: CASSGQPKNIQYF
cdr3_nt: TGCGCCAGCAGCGGGCAGCCCAAAAACATTCAGTACTTC